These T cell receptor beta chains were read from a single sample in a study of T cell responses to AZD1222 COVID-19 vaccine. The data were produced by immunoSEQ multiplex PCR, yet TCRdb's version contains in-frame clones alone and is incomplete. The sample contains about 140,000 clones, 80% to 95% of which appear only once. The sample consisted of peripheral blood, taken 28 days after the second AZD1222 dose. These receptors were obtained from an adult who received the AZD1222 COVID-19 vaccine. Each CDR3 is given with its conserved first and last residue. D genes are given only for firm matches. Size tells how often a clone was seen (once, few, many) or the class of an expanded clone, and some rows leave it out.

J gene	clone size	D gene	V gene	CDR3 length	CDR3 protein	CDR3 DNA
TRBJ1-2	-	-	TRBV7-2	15	CASSLVLGVNYGYTF	TGTGCCAGCAGCTTAGTTTTAGGTGTGAACTATGGCTACACCTTC
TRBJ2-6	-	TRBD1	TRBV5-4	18	CASSLTGDSSSGANVLTF	TGTGCCAGCAGCTTGACAGGGGACAGCTCCTCTGGGGCCAACGTCCTGACTTTC
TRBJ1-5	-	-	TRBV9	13	CASSQRGNQPQHF	TGTGCCAGCAGTCAGCGGGGCAATCAGCCCCAGCATTTT
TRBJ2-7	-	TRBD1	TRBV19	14	CASSRQGSSYEQYF	TGTGCCAGTAGCCGACAGGGAAGCTCCTACGAGCAGTACTTC
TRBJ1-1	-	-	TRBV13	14	CASSADDQNTEAFF	TGTGCCAGCAGCGCTGATGATCAGAACACTGAAGCTTTCTTT
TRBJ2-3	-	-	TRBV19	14	CASSMATGTDTQYF	TGTGCCAGTAGTATGGCGACGGGTACAGATACGCAGTATTTT
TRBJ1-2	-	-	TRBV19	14	CASSIEVRNYGYTF	TGTGCCAGTAGTATTGAGGTCAGAAACTATGGCTACACCTTC
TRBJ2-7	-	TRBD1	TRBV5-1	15	CASSLIGTGLYEQYF	TGCGCCAGCAGCTTGATCGGGACAGGTCTCTACGAGCAGTACTTC
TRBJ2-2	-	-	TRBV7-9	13	CASRLDLTGELFF	TGTGCCAGCAGACTGGACCTCACCGGGGAGCTGTTTTTT
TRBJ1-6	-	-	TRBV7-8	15	CASSPGGREVSPLHF	TGTGCCAGCAGCCCCGGAGGGAGGGAGGTTTCACCCCTCCACTTT
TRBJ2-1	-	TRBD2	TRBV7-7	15	CASSLRPGTSGEQFF	TGTGCTAGCAGCCTCCGCCCGGGGACTAGCGGTGAGCAGTTCTTC
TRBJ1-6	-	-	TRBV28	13	CASSAGPDSPLHF	TGTGCCAGCAGCGCGGGGCCGGACTCACCCCTCCACTTT
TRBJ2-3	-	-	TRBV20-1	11	CSARTKDTQYF	TGCAGTGCTAGAACTAAAGATACGCAGTATTTT
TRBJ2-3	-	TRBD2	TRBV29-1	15	CSVGLAGGPLDTQYF	TGCAGCGTTGGATTAGCGGGAGGGCCTCTAGATACGCAGTATTTT
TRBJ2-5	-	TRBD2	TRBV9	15	CASSVGGREGETQYF	TGTGCCAGCAGCGTAGGTGGGAGGGAGGGAGAGACCCAGTACTTC
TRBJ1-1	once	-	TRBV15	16	CATSRNGRRMNTEAFF	TGTGCCACCAGCAGAAACGGGAGGAGAATGAACACTGAAGCTTTCTTT
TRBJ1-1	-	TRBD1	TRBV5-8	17	CASSLVGTGMVGTEAFF	TGTGCCAGCAGCTTGGTCGGGACAGGGATGGTTGGCACTGAAGCTTTCTTT
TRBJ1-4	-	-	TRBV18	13	CASSETANEKLFF	TGTGCCAGCTCAGAGACAGCTAATGAAAAACTGTTTTTT
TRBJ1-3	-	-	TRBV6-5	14	CASRYDSSGNTIYF	TGTGCCAGCAGATACGACAGCTCTGGAAACACCATATATTTT
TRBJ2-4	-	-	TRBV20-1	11	CSASSKNIQYF	TGCAGTGCTAGCAGCAAAAACATTCAGTACTTC
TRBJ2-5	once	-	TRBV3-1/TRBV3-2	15	CASSQERGEWETQYF	TGTGCCAGCAGCCAAGAGAGAGGGGAGTGGGAGACCCAGTACTTC
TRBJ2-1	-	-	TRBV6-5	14	CASRRLASDNEQFF	TGTGCCAGCAGAAGGTTGGCTAGCGACAATGAGCAGTTCTTC
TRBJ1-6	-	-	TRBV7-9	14	CASSLEGQISPLHF	TGTGCCAGCAGCTTAGAGGGCCAGATCTCACCCCTCCACTTT
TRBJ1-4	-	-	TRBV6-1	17	CASSENRGTATNEKLFF	TGTGCCAGCAGTGAAAATAGGGGTACTGCAACTAATGAAAAACTGTTTTTT
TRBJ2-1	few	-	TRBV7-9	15	CASTSKGPTSNEQFF	TGTGCCAGCACCTCCAAGGGACCAACCTCAAATGAGCAGTTCTTC
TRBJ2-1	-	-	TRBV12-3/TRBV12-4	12	CASTRGYNEQFF	TGTGCCAGCACTCGGGGCTACAATGAGCAGTTCTTC
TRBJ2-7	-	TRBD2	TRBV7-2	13	CASSPPSGYEQYF	TGTGCCAGCAGCCCTCCTAGCGGTTACGAGCAGTACTTC
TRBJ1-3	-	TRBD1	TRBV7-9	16	CASSAPTGGTGNTIYF	TGTGCCAGCAGCGCTCCTACAGGGGGCACTGGAAACACCATATATTTT
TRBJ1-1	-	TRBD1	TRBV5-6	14	CASSPTGGDTEAFF	TGTGCCAGCAGCCCGACAGGGGGGGACACTGAAGCTTTCTTT
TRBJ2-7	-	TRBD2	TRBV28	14	CASSWGGNSYEQYF	TGTGCCAGCAGTTGGGGAGGGAATTCCTACGAGCAGTACTTC
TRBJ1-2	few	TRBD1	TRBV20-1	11	CSARGQGTVTF	TGCAGTGCTAGAGGACAGGGGACGGTCACCTTC
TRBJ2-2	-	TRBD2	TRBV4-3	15	CASSPGRGWTGELFF	TGCGCCAGCAGCCCCGGGAGGGGGTGGACCGGGGAGCTGTTTTTT
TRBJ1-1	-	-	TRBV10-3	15	CAITRGWGADTEAFF	TGTGCCATCACCCGGGGTTGGGGCGCGGACACTGAAGCTTTCTTT
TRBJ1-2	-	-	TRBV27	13	CASSGWVLGGYTF	TGTGCCAGCAGTGGATGGGTCCTCGGGGGCTACACCTTC
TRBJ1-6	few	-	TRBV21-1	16	CASSTKPRRFNSPLHF	TGTGCCAGCAGCACCAAGCCCCGTCGGTTTAATTCACCCCTCCACTTT
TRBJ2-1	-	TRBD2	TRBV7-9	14	CASADSGTLNEQFF	TGTGCCAGCGCCGATAGCGGGACCCTCAATGAGCAGTTCTTC
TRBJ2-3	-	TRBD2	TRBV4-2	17	CASSQEDSGRGRDTQYF	TGTGCCAGCAGCCAAGAAGATAGCGGGAGAGGGAGAGATACGCAGTATTTT
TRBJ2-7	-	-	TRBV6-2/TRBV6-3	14	CASSGTLGPYEQYF	TGTGCCAGCAGTGGGACACTGGGCCCCTACGAGCAGTACTTC
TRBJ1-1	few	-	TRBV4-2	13	CASSLNRDPEAFF	TGTGCCAGCAGCCTTAACAGGGACCCTGAAGCTTTCTTT